A single sample is the source of the 12 T cell receptor beta chains below, sequenced in a study of blood T cell repertoires in COVID-19. Clones were sequenced by immunoSEQ multiplex PCR, and TCRdb holds only the in-frame ones, with some missing. The sample lists about 260,000 clones; 91% were seen once. Specimen: peripheral blood. These TCRs come from a person aged 18-35 years with COVID-19, enrolled during active disease.

The V and J genes are TRBV5-4 and TRBJ2-7; tentative D call: TRBD1 (6 bases). The CDR3 runs 14 residues. V was shortened by 2 bases and J by 2 bases, with 11 bases between the two germline ends. Germline CDR1 and CDR2: SGHNT and YYREEE (reference sequence). CDR3 loop: CASSFRGEAYEQYF. DNA for the CDR3: TGTGCCAGCAGCTTCAGGGGCGAAGCCTACGAGCAGTACTTC.

The V call is TRBV30, the J call TRBJ2-2, with 8 bases that match TRBD2. Germline loops: CDR1 GTSNPN, CDR2 SVGIG (reference sequence). The junction had 5 bases not matched to a gene; V was cut back by 0 bases and J by 5 bases. This CDR3 has 15 residues. The CDR3 nucleotides are TGTGCCTGGAGTGTAGCGGGAGTTCAGACCGGGGAGCTGTTTTTT. Its translation: CAWSVAGVQTGELFF.

This chain links TRBV14 with TRBJ2-1, with D unclear. The V gene's germline CDR1 is SGHDN and CDR2 FVKESK. The CDR3 contains 13 residues. V lost 0 bases and J 5 bases, leaving 5 bases between the germline ends. CDR3 in amino acids: CASSQDPDNEQFF. The CDR3, as DNA: TGTGCCAGCAGCCAAGACCCGGACAATGAGCAGTTCTTC.

The chain is built from TRBV30 and TRBJ1-4; D remains ambiguous. This CDR3 has 14 residues. Trimming stripped 1 base from V and 8 bases from J, with 14 bases between. Germline V gene lookup returns CDR1 GTSNPN and CDR2 SVGIG (reference sequence). The CDR3 loop reads CAWSAMPGREKLFF. CDR3 coding DNA: TGTGCCTGGAGTGCCATGCCAGGTCGGGAAAAACTGTTTTTT.

This clone was picked up one time. This chain uses TRBV12-3 or TRBV12-4 with TRBJ2-7; possible D gene TRBD2, 5 bases. This CDR3 is built from 13 residues. Between the trimmed V and J ends, which lost 10 bases and 4 bases, there was a span of 17 bases. CDR3 amino acids: CATRSVGEYEQYF. The CDR3 nucleotides are TGTGCCACCCGCAGCGTGGGAGAATACGAGCAGTACTTC.

V usage is TRBV3-1 (or the pseudogene TRBV3-2) and J usage is TRBJ2-7; TRBD2 agrees at 7 bases. Losses at the gene ends were 1 base for V and 7 bases for J; bases not matched to a gene: 13. CDR1 and CDR2 (germline): LGHDT, YNNKEL (reference sequence). The CDR3 extends over 16 amino acids. The CDR3 loop reads CASSQVLLARGEEQYF. The CDR3 DNA is TGTGCCAGCAGCCAAGTCTTACTAGCGAGAGGAGAGGAGCAGTACTTC.

The gene calls are TRBV13 and TRBJ1-1; TRBD1 agrees at 11 bases. This CDR3 is 15 amino acids long. Germline V CDR1 and CDR2: PRHDT, FYEKMQ (reference sequence). V was pared by 3 bases and J by 5 bases, with 5 bases of the junction left unmatched. CDR3 amino acids: CASSLGGTGGTEAFF. Here the CDR3 DNA reads TGTGCCAGCAGCTTGGGTGGGACAGGGGGAACTGAAGCTTTCTTT.

Regarding this clone: An end of the junction differs from the germline gene, which may be a read error. The chain links TRBV13 to TRBJ1-4; D might be TRBD1 (6 bases). Looked up from germline, CDR1 is PRHDT and CDR2 is FYEKMQ (reference sequence). This CDR3 has 14 residues. The CDR3 here is CASSLGGLGEKLFF. CDR3 bases: TGTGCCAGCAGCCTAGGGGGGCTGGGTGAAAAACTGTTTTTT.

The chain combines TRBV29-1 with TRBJ2-3; TRBD2 matches at 12 bases. CDR1 is SQVTM, CDR2 ANQGSEA, per germline. V lost 6 bases, J lost 5 bases, and 6 bases stayed unmatched. The length of the CDR3 is 14 residues. CDR3 sequence reads: CSVGLAGRVDTQYF. CDR3 sequence (DNA): TGCAGCGTAGGACTAGCGGGAAGGGTAGATACGCAGTATTTT.

The chain is built from TRBV3-1 (or the pseudogene TRBV3-2) and TRBJ1-2; D not resolved. The germline V gene encodes CDR1 LGHDT and CDR2 YNNKEL (reference sequence). The germline V and J ends were trimmed by 0 bases and 5 bases, with 13 bases remaining between them. The CDR3 has 15 residues. The CDR3 DNA is TGTGCCAGCAGCCAAGACTATAAGGGAGAGTATGGCTACACCTTC. Its protein is CASSQDYKGEYGYTF.

The chain carries TRBV10-2 and TRBJ2-4; D gene ambiguous. Per germline, CDR1 WSHSY and CDR2 SAAADI. V was pared by 0 bases and J by 8 bases, with 17 bases between. The CDR3 sequence is 16 residues long. CDR3: CASSESAPSIADIQYF. CDR3 coding DNA: TGCGCCAGCAGTGAGTCTGCTCCCTCAATAGCAGACATTCAGTACTTC.

This rearrangement joins TRBV27 to TRBJ2-1, with D tentatively TRBD2 (5 bases). The ends were cut back, 3 bases at V and 7 bases at J, with 19 bases in the middle. Germline loops: CDR1 MNHEY, CDR2 SMNVEV (reference sequence). The length of the CDR3 is 16 residues. CDR3 residues: CASSFMGVKSENEQFF. The CDR3 DNA is TGTGCCAGCAGTTTTATGGGAGTTAAGAGTGAGAATGAGCAGTTCTTC.